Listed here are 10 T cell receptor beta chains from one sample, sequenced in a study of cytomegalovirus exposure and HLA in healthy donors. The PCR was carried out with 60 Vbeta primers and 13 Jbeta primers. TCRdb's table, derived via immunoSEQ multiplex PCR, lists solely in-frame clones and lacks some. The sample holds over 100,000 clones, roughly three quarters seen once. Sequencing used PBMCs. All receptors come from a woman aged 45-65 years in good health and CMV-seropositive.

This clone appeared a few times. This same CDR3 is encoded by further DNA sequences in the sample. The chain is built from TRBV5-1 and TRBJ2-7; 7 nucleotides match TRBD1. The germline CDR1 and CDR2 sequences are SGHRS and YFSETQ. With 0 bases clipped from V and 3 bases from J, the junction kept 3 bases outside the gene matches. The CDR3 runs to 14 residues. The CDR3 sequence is CASSLEGASYEQYF. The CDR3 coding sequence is TGCGCCAGCAGCTTGGAGGGGGCGAGCTACGAGCAGTACTTC. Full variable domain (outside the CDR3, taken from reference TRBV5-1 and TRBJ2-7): KAGVTQTPRYLIKTRGQQVTLSCSPISGHRSVSWYQQTPGQGLQFLFEYFSETQRNKGNFPGRFSGRQFSNSRSEMNVSTLELGDSALYLCASSLEGASYEQYFGPGTRLTVT.

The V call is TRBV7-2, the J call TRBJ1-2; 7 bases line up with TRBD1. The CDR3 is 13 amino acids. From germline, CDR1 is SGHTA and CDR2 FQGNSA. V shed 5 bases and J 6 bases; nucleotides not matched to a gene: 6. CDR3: CASSPLTGNGYTF. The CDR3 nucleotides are TGTGCCAGCAGCCCGCTGACAGGGAATGGCTACACCTTC.

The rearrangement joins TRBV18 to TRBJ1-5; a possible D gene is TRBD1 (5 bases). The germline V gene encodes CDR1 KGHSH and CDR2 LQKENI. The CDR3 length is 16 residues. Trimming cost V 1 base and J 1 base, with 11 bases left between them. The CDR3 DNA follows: TGTGCCAGCTCACCACTGGGGCGCGAGAGCAATCAGCCCCAGCATTTT. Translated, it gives CASSPLGRESNQPQHF. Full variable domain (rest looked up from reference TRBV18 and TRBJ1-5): NAGVMQNPRHLVRRRGQEARLRCSPMKGHSHVYWYRQLPEEGLKFMVYLQKENIIDESGMPKERFSAEFPKEGPSILRIQQVVRGDSAAYFCASSPLGRESNQPQHFGDGTRLSIL.

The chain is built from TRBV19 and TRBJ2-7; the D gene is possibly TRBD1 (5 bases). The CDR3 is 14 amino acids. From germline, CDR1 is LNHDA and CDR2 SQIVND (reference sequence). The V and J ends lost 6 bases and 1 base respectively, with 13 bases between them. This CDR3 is CASRMDRQSYEQYF. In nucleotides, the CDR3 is TGTGCCAGTAGAATGGATCGACAGTCCTACGAGCAGTACTTC.

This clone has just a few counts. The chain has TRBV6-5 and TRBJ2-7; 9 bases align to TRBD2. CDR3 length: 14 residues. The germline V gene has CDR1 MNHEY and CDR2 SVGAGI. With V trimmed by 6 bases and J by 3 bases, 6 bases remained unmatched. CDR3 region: CASRPLTSGYEQYF. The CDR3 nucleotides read TGTGCCAGCAGACCTCTGACTAGCGGCTACGAGCAGTACTTC.

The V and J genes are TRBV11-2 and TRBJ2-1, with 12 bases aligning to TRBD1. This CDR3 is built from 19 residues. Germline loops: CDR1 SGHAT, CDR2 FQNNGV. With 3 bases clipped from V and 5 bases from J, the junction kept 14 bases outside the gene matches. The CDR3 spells CASSFRDRGRAGGHNEQFF. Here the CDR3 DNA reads TGTGCCAGCAGCTTCCGGGACAGGGGGCGAGCGGGGGGTCACAATGAGCAGTTCTTC.

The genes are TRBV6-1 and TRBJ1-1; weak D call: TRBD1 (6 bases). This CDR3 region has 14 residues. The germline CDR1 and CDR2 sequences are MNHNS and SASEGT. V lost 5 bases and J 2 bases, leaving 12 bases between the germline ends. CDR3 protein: CASSRGGTNTEAFF. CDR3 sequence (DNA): TGTGCCAGCAGTCGGGGGGGGACAAACACTGAAGCTTTCTTT.

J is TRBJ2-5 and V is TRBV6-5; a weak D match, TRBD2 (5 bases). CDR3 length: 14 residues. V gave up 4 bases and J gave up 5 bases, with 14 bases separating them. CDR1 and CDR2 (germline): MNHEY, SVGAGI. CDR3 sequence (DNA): TGTGCCAGCAGTTCCTCGTACGGCGGGGAGACCCAGTACTTC. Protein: CASSSSYGGETQYF.

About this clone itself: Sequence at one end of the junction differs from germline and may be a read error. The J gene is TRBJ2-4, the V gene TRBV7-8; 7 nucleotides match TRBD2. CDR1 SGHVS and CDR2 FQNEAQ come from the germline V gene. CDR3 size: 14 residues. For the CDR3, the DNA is TGTGCCAGCAGCGGCTCCGGGACTACAAACAGTCAGTACTTC. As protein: CASSGSGTTNSQYF.

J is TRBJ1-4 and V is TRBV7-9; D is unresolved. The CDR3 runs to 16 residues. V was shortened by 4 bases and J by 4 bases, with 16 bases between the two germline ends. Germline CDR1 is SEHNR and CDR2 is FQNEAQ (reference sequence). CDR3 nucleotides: TGTGCCAGCAGCTCCAGCGGGAGAGGCGGTAATGAAAAACTGTTTTTT. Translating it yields CASSSSGRGGNEKLFF.